This T cell receptor (beta chain) originates from a study of cytomegalovirus exposure and HLA in healthy donors. General observations from the study: Among the CMV-associated chains, three were confirmed in vitro as specific for CMV antigens. According to reports, the classifier identified cytomegalovirus status with high specificity and sensitivity.

Only a few counts were recorded for this clone. What it recognizes is unknown. The CDR3 has 12 amino acids. CDR1 is SQVTM and CDR2 is ANQGSEA in the germline V gene. Trimming shortened V by 8 bases and J by 5 bases, and 15 bases separated the two germline ends. The PCR ran on 60 Vbeta and 13 Jbeta primers. TCRdb's copy holds only in-frame clones and misses some; the assay was immunoSEQ multiplex PCR. The sample includes around 50,000 clones, around three fifths seen only once; the top ten take 10% to 15%. The rearrangement uses TRBV29-1 and TRBJ1-1; the D gene is possibly TRBD1 (6 bases). The source of this sequence is a human donor in good health. Sample: PBMCs. Here the CDR3 DNA reads TGCAGCTTTTTGGACAGTCGGACTGAAGCTTTCTTT. Translating gives CSFLDSRTEAFF.